This T cell receptor beta chain originates from a study of graft-versus-host responses after intestinal transplantation. V dropped 10 bases and J dropped 3 bases, with 19 bases sitting between them. This CDR3 comprises 15 residues. Germline assignment: CDR1 ENHRY and CDR2 SYGVKD. Only in-frame clones appear in the TCRdb table, and some are missing; sequencing was by immunoSEQ multiplex PCR. The table lists about 97,000 clones, about nine tenths of them singletons, with 16% in the top ten. The sample was PBMCs, taken approximately 470 days after intestinal transplant. This clonotype originated in a human patient who received an intestinal transplant, so some T cells may come from the graft donor. V and J are TRBV10-3 and TRBJ1-5; possibly TRBD1 for D (5 bases). CDR3 amino acids: CATGRGNVDNQPQHF. The CDR3 nucleotides are TGTGCCACCGGGAGGGGAAACGTGGACAATCAGCCCCAGCATTTT.